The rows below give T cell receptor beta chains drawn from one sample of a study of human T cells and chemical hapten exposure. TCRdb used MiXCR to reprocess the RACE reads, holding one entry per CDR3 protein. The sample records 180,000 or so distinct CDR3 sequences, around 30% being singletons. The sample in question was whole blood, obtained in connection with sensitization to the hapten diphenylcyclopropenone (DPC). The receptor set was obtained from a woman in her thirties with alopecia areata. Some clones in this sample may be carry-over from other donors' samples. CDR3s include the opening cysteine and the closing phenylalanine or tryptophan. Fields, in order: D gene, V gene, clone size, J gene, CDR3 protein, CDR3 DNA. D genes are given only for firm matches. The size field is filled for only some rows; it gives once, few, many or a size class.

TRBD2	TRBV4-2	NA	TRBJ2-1	CASSQGVAGGRGDNEQFF	TGTGCCAGCAGCCAAGGGGTAGCGGGAGGGCGAGGGGACAATGAGCAGTTCTTC
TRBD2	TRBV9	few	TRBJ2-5	CASSVPAAGEETQYF	TGTGCCAGCAGCGTCCCGGCGGCGGGAGAGGAGACCCAGTACTTC
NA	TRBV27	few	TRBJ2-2	CASSLGASTGELFF	TGTGCCAGCAGTTTAGGGGCTAGCACCGGGGAGCTGTTTTTT
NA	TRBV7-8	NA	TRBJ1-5	CASSFSTTGAGQPQHF	TGTGCCAGCAGCTTTAGTACGACGGGGGCGGGTCAGCCCCAGCATTTT
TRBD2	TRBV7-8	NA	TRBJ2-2	CASSLAEGGRTGELFF	TGTGCCAGCAGCTTAGCGGAGGGAGGGAGGACCGGGGAGCTGTTTTTT
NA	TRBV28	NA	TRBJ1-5	CASSLLWTKSNQPQHF	TGTGCCAGCAGTTTATTATGGACAAAGTCCAATCAGCCCCAGCATTTT
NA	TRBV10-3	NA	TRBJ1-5	CAISATNQPQHF	TGTGCCATCAGCGCCACCAATCAGCCCCAGCATTTT
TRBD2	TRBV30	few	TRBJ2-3	CAWVLAGGPGTQYF	TGTGCCTGGGTCTTAGCGGGAGGGCCGGGTACGCAGTATTTT
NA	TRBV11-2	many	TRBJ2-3	CASSLATRAITDTQYF	TGTGCCAGCAGCTTAGCGACGCGGGCCATCACAGATACGCAGTATTTT
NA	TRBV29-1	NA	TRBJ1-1	CSARKTVDTEAFF	TGCAGCGCGCGCAAGACAGTAGACACTGAAGCTTTCTTT
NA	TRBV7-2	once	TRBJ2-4	CASSLSGRLIVGAKNIQYF	TGTGCCAGCAGCTTATCCGGCAGGTTGATTGTGGGGGCCAAAAACATTCAGTACTTC
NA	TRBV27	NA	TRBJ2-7	CASSIRYRESGPHYEQYF	TGTGCCAGCAGTATCCGGTACAGGGAATCGGGACCACACTACGAGCAGTACTTC
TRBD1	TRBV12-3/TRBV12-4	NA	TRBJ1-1	CASSPGTGKMNTEAFF	TGTGCCAGCAGCCCCGGGACAGGGAAAATGAACACTGAAGCTTTCTTT
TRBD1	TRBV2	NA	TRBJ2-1	CASSARGQGAYNEQFF	TGTGCCAGCAGTGCGAGGGGACAGGGGGCCTACAATGAGCAGTTCTTC
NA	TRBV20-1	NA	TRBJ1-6	CSARDRAGTTNDSPLHF	TGCAGTGCTAGAGATAGGGCAGGGACTACGAATGATTCACCCCTCCACTTT
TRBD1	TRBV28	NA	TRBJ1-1	CASSPGQRTTEAFF	TGTGCCAGCAGTCCGGGACAGCGGACCACTGAAGCTTTCTTT
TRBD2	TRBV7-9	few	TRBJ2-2	CASSTGLAGKAGELFF	TGTGCCAGCAGCACGGGACTAGCGGGAAAGGCCGGGGAGCTGTTTTTT
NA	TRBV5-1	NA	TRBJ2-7	CASGPPDRAYEQYF	TGCGCCAGCGGACCCCCGGACAGAGCATACGAGCAGTACTTC
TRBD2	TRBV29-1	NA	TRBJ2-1	CSVGSGRGGNNEQFF	TGCAGCGTTGGTAGCGGGAGGGGGGGGAACAATGAGCAGTTCTTC
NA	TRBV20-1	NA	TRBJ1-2	CSARSGMAYGYTF	TGCAGTGCTAGGAGCGGAATGGCCTATGGCTACACCTTC
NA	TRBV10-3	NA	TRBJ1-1	CATTGLDTEAFF	TGTGCCACCACAGGGTTGGACACTGAAGCTTTCTTT
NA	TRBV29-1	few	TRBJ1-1	CSVGAWTIGNTEAFF	TGCAGCGTTGGGGCTTGGACAATTGGTAACACTGAAGCTTTCTTT
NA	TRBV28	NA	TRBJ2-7	CASSLWGRAEQYF	TGTGCCAGCAGTTTATGGGGCAGGGCCGAGCAGTACTTC
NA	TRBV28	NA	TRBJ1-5	CASGRGGPNQPQHF	TGTGCCAGCGGAAGGGGGGGTCCCAATCAGCCCCAGCATTTT
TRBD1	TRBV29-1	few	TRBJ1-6	CSASTGGNSPLHF	TGCAGCGCCTCGACAGGGGGTAATTCACCCCTCCACTTT
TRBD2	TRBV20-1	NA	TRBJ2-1	CSASGGASADEQFF	TGCAGTGCTAGCGGGGGGGCCTCGGCGGATGAGCAGTTCTTC
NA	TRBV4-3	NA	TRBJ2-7	CASSQDLNKLDEQYF	TGCGCCAGCAGCCAAGATCTGAACAAATTGGACGAGCAGTACTTC
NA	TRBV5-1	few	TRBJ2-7	CASSFWGPTSPEQYF	TGCGCCAGCAGCTTTTGGGGACCAACCTCCCCCGAGCAGTACTTC
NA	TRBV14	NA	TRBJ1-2	CASSLIDKDYGYTF	TGTGCCAGCAGCCTGATTGACAAAGACTATGGCTACACCTTC
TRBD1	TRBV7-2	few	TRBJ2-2	CASSPRTGDTGELFF	TGTGCCAGCAGCCCGCGGACAGGGGACACCGGGGAGCTGTTTTTT
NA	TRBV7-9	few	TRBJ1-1	CASSLQNENTEAFF	TGTGCCAGCAGCTTACAGAACGAGAACACTGAAGCTTTCTTT
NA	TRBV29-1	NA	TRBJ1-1	CSARNREAFF	TGCAGCGCGCGAAACAGAGAAGCTTTCTTT
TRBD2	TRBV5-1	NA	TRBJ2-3	CASSRQTGTSGSTDTQYF	TGCGCCAGCAGCAGGCAAACCGGGACTAGCGGGAGCACAGATACGCAGTATTTT
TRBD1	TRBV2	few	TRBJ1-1	CASAGTGTTEAFF	TGTGCCAGCGCCGGGACAGGGACCACTGAAGCTTTCTTT
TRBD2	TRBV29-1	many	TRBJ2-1	CSVEGTSGRAFDEQFF	TGCAGCGTTGAAGGGACTAGCGGGAGGGCCTTCGATGAGCAGTTCTTC
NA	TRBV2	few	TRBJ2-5	CASSERNQETQYF	TGTGCCAGCAGTGAACGAAACCAAGAGACCCAGTACTTC
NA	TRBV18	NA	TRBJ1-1	CASSPPGGVRFVLTEAFF	TGTGCCAGCTCACCACCGGGCGGGGTAAGATTCGTCCTCACTGAAGCTTTCTTT
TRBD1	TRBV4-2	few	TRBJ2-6	CASSQDIGQGARGANVLTF	TGTGCCAGCAGCCAAGATATAGGACAGGGGGCGCGAGGGGCCAACGTCCTGACTTTC
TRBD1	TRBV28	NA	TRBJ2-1	CASSSRAQGDYEQFF	TGTGCCAGCTCCAGCCGTGCACAGGGGGATTATGAGCAGTTCTTC
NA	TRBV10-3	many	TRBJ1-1	CAISNREGAFF	TGTGCCATCAGTAACAGGGAGGGAGCTTTCTTT
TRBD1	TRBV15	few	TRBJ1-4	CATRGTGGEKLFF	TGTGCCACCAGAGGGACAGGGGGTGAAAAACTGTTTTTT
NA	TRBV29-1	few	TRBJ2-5	CSVGVGARTETQYF	TGCAGCGTTGGCGTCGGCGCAAGGACAGAGACCCAGTACTTC
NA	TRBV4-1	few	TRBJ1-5	CASSQAQGNQPQHF	TGCGCCAGCAGCCAAGCCCAAGGCAATCAGCCCCAGCATTTT